These T cell receptor beta chains were read from a single sample in a study of shared clonotypes between healthy human individuals. The assay was immunoSEQ multiplex PCR, and TCRdb's table has in-frame clones only and misses some. The sample lists over a million clones, roughly 98.5% occurring once. Source material: naive CD4+ T cells sorted from blood. The receptors shown here come from a man aged 25-40 years in good health. Both conserved end residues are part of each CDR3. The D gene is left open where the match is weak. Rows give clone size only sometimes, using once, few, many, or a class for an expanded clone.

d_gene: TRBD1
v_gene: TRBV5-4
abundance: .
j_gene: TRBJ1-1
CDR3aa: CASSWDRANTEAFF
CDR3nt: TGTGCCAGCAGCTGGGACAGGGCGAACACTGAAGCTTTCTTT

d_gene: .
v_gene: TRBV10-3
abundance: once
j_gene: TRBJ2-7
CDR3aa: CAISGNGSYEQYF
CDR3nt: TGTGCCATCAGTGGTAACGGGTCCTACGAGCAGTACTTC

d_gene: .
v_gene: TRBV7-8
abundance: .
j_gene: TRBJ1-1
CDR3aa: CASRGQMNTEAFF
CDR3nt: TGTGCCAGCAGAGGTCAGATGAACACTGAAGCTTTCTTT

d_gene: .
v_gene: TRBV10-1
abundance: .
j_gene: TRBJ2-3
CDR3aa: CASSALITDTQYF
CDR3nt: TGCGCCAGCAGTGCGTTGATCACAGATACGCAGTATTTT

d_gene: TRBD1
v_gene: TRBV5-6
abundance: .
j_gene: TRBJ2-1
CDR3aa: CASSIGQGVGEQFF
CDR3nt: TGTGCCAGCAGCATCGGACAGGGGGTGGGTGAGCAGTTCTTC

d_gene: TRBD2
v_gene: TRBV19
abundance: once
j_gene: TRBJ2-3
CDR3aa: CASRVLAGTDTQYF
CDR3nt: TGTGCCAGTAGGGTTCTAGCGGGCACAGATACGCAGTATTTT

d_gene: .
v_gene: TRBV7-9
abundance: once
j_gene: TRBJ2-5
CDR3aa: CASSPRAAHWGETQYF
CDR3nt: TGTGCCAGCAGCCCAAGAGCGGCCCACTGGGGGGAGACCCAGTACTTC

d_gene: TRBD2
v_gene: TRBV7-8
abundance: .
j_gene: TRBJ2-1
CDR3aa: CASSFQAGVDNEQFF
CDR3nt: TGTGCCAGCAGCTTTCAAGCGGGAGTAGACAATGAGCAGTTCTTC

d_gene: TRBD2
v_gene: TRBV5-5
abundance: .
j_gene: TRBJ2-7
CDR3aa: CASSFSAGASSYEQYF
CDR3nt: TGTGCCAGCAGCTTCTCAGCGGGAGCGAGCTCCTACGAGCAGTACTTC

d_gene: .
v_gene: TRBV9
abundance: .
j_gene: TRBJ2-2
CDR3aa: CASSFGTVNTGELFF
CDR3nt: TGTGCCAGCAGCTTCGGGACCGTCAACACCGGGGAGCTGTTTTTT

d_gene: .
v_gene: TRBV7-6
abundance: .
j_gene: TRBJ1-3
CDR3aa: CASSLDPGSGNTIYF
CDR3nt: TGTGCCAGCAGCTTAGATCCGGGATCTGGAAACACCATATATTTT

d_gene: .
v_gene: TRBV6-5
abundance: .
j_gene: TRBJ1-5
CDR3aa: CASSRQISNQPQHF
CDR3nt: TGTGCCAGCAGTAGACAAATTAGCAATCAGCCCCAGCATTTT

d_gene: .
v_gene: TRBV4-2
abundance: .
j_gene: TRBJ1-2
CDR3aa: CASSQDRPDVGYTF
CDR3nt: TGTGCCAGCAGCCAAGATCGACCAGACGTTGGCTACACCTTC

d_gene: TRBD1
v_gene: TRBV5-1
abundance: .
j_gene: TRBJ2-7
CDR3aa: CASSQGVAGPYEQYF
CDR3nt: TGCGCCAGCAGCCAGGGGGTGGCGGGTCCCTACGAGCAGTACTTC

d_gene: TRBD2
v_gene: TRBV9
abundance: .
j_gene: TRBJ2-5
CDR3aa: CASSVAGLAGVETQYF
CDR3nt: TGTGCCAGCAGCGTAGCTGGGCTAGCGGGAGTTGAGACCCAGTACTTC

d_gene: .
v_gene: TRBV9
abundance: .
j_gene: TRBJ1-3
CDR3aa: CASSGGTGSGNTIYF
CDR3nt: TGTGCCAGCAGCGGCGGGACGGGCTCTGGAAACACCATATATTTT

d_gene: TRBD2
v_gene: TRBV5-1
abundance: once
j_gene: TRBJ2-5
CDR3aa: CASSGGGAQETQYF
CDR3nt: TGCGCCAGCAGTGGGGGGGGTGCCCAAGAGACCCAGTACTTC

d_gene: .
v_gene: TRBV15
abundance: .
j_gene: TRBJ2-1
CDR3aa: CATSMLGAQTYNEQFF
CDR3nt: TGTGCCACCAGCATGTTGGGGGCGCAGACCTACAATGAGCAGTTCTTC

d_gene: TRBD2
v_gene: TRBV29-1
abundance: .
j_gene: TRBJ2-1
CDR3aa: CSGRTSGRNEQFF
CDR3nt: TGCAGCGGCCGGACTAGCGGGAGGAATGAGCAGTTCTTC

d_gene: .
v_gene: TRBV11-2
abundance: .
j_gene: TRBJ1-1
CDR3aa: CASSLEGVPIEAFF
CDR3nt: TGTGCCAGCAGCTTAGAGGGGGTACCGATTGAAGCTTTCTTT

d_gene: .
v_gene: TRBV7-9
abundance: .
j_gene: TRBJ2-7
CDR3aa: CASSSYMAEQYF
CDR3nt: TGTGCCAGCAGCTCTTACATGGCCGAGCAGTACTTC

d_gene: .
v_gene: TRBV27
abundance: .
j_gene: TRBJ2-4
CDR3aa: CASTNRAGLAKNIQYF
CDR3nt: TGTGCCAGCACCAATAGGGCAGGGCTAGCCAAAAACATTCAGTACTTC

d_gene: TRBD1
v_gene: TRBV5-4
abundance: .
j_gene: TRBJ2-1
CDR3aa: CASSRAGQAQYNEQFF
CDR3nt: TGTGCCAGCAGCCGGGCGGGACAGGCTCAATACAATGAGCAGTTCTTC

d_gene: .
v_gene: TRBV7-2
abundance: .
j_gene: TRBJ1-1
CDR3aa: CASSLDRGRAEAFF
CDR3nt: TGTGCCAGCAGCTTAGACCGGGGTCGCGCTGAAGCTTTCTTT

d_gene: .
v_gene: TRBV4-2
abundance: .
j_gene: TRBJ1-5
CDR3aa: CASSHNRVNQPQHF
CDR3nt: TGTGCCAGCAGCCACAACAGGGTCAATCAGCCCCAGCATTTT